This TCR beta chain was identified in a study of T cells in Graves' hyperthyroidism and ophthalmopathy. The CDR3 consists of 13 residues. With 3 bases removed from V and 0 bases from J, the gap between germline ends came to 8 bases. Germline CDR1 and CDR2: SQVTM and ANQGSEA. RNA transcripts were the template for amplifying TCR beta CDR3 regions. Initially, a first-round RT-PCR of the TCR CDR3 employed the HTBI primer set. TCRdb processed the multiplex PCR reads anew with MiXCR; each CDR3 protein has one entry. This table has roughly 500,000 distinct CDR3 sequences, 46% appearing once. This clonotype was observed many times.

This receptor was obtained from an adult woman with Graves' disease, either hyperthyroidism or ophthalmopathy (not recorded which). The chain joins TRBV29-1 to TRBJ1-1; TRBD1 might be the D (5 bases). The sequenced sample consisted of peripheral blood or thyroid tissue (not recorded which). CDR3 coding DNA: TGCAGCGTTGAGAAGGGGTTGAACACTGAAGCTTTCTTT. Its protein product is CSVEKGLNTEAFF.